This T cell receptor (beta chain) was captured in a study of T cell responses to AZD1222 COVID-19 vaccine. Turning to the study itself: Second-dose timings of about 4 or about 12 weeks were pooled. Study-level findings and limits: Dominant CD4 TCR responses targeted spike regions 160-218 and 743-854. It was only 6 or 7 AZD1222 recipients who were seropositive at baseline.

The length of the CDR3 is 9 residues. V lost 6 bases and J lost 6, with 3 bases in between. Germline values: CDR1 WNHNN, CDR2 SYGVQD (reference sequence). This clone was observed a few times. As yet, its antigen is unknown. Assay used: immunoSEQ multiplex PCR; TCRdb lists only in-frame clones, some missing. The table has about 140,000 clones, about 90% seen once. The sequence was obtained from an adult in good health. The sample here was peripheral blood, taken on day 0 of AZD1222 vaccination. The chain couples TRBV10-1 to TRBJ2-7; D ambiguous. The CDR3 loop reads CASRAEQYF. CDR3 in DNA: TGCGCCAGCAGGGCCGAGCAGTACTTC.